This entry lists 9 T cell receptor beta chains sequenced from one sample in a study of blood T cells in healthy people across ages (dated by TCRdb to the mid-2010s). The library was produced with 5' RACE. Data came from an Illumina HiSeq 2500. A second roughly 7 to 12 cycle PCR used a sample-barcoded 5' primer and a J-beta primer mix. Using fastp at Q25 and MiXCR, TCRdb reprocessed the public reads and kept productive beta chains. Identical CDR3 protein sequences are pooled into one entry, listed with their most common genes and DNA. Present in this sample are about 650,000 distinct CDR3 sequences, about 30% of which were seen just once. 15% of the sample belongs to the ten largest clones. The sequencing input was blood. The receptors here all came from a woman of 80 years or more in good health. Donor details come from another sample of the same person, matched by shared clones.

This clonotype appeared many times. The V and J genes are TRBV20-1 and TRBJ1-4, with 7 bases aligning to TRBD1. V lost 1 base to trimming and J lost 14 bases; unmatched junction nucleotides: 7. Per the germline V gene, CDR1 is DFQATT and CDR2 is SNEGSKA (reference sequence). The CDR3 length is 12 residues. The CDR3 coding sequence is TGCAGTGCTAGAGGACGAGGGACAGAGCTGTTTTTT. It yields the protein CSARGRGTELFF.

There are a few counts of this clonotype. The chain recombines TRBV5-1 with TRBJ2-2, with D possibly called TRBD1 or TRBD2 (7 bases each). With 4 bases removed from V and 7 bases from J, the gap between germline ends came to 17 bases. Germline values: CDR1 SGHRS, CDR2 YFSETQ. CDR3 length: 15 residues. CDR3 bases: TGCGCCAGCAGCGGCCAGGGGGGGTCGTACGGGGAGCTGTTTTTT. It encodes CASSGQGGSYGELFF. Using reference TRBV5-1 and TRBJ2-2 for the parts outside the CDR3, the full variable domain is KAGVTQTPRYLIKTRGQQVTLSCSPISGHRSVSWYQQTPGQGLQFLFEYFSETQRNKGNFPGRFSGRQFSNSRSEMNVSTLELGDSALYLCASSGQGGSYGELFFGEGSRLTVL.

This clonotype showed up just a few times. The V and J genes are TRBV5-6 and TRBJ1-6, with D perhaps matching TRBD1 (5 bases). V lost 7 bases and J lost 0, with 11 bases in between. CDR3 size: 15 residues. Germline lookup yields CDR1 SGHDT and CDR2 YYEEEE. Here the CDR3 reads CASERGSSYNSPLHF. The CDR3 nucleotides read TGTGCCAGCGAGCGGGGGAGCTCCTATAATTCACCCCTCCACTTT.

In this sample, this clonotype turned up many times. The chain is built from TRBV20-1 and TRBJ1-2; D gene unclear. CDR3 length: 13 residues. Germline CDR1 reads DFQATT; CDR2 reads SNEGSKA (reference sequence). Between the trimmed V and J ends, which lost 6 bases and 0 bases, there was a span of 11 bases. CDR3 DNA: TGCAGTGCGGAGGCTATAGCTAACTATGGCTACACCTTC. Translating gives CSAEAIANYGYTF.

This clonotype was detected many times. DNA for the CDR3: TGTGCCAGCAGCGAACCGGGACAGTATGGCTACACCTTC. Translation: CASSEPGQYGYTF. The chain joins TRBV9 to TRBJ1-2; 7 nucleotides align to TRBD1. J was trimmed by 5 bases and V by 3 bases; bases with no gene match: 4. The CDR3 has 13 residues. The germline gives CDR1 SGDLS, CDR2 YYNGEE.

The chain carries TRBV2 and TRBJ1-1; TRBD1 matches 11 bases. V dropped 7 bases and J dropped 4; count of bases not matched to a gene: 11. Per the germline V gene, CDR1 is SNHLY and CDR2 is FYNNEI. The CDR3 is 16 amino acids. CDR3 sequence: CASNGDRGKGSTEAFF. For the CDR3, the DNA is TGTGCCAGCAATGGGGACAGGGGGAAGGGGAGCACTGAAGCTTTCTTT.

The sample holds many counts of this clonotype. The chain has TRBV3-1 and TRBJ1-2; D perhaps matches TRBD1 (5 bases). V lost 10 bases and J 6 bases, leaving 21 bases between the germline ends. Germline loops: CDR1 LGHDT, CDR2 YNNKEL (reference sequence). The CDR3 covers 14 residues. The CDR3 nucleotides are TGTGCCACCACCCCGAGGGGCCAGGGCCATGGCTACACCTTC. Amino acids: CATTPRGQGHGYTF.

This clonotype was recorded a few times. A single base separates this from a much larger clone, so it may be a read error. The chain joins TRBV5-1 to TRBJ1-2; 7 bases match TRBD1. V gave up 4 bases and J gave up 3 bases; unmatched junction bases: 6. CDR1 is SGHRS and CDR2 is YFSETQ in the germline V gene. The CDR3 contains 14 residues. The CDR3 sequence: CASSVWDSDYGYTF. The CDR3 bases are TGCGCCAGCAGCGTATGGGACAGCGACTATGGCTACACCTTC.

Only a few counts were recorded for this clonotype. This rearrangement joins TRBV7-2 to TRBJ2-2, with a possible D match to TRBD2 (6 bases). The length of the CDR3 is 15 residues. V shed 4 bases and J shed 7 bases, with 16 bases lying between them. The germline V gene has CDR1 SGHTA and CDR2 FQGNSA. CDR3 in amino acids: CASSYWASDGGELFF. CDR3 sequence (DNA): TGTGCCAGCAGCTATTGGGCTAGCGATGGCGGGGAGCTGTTTTTT.